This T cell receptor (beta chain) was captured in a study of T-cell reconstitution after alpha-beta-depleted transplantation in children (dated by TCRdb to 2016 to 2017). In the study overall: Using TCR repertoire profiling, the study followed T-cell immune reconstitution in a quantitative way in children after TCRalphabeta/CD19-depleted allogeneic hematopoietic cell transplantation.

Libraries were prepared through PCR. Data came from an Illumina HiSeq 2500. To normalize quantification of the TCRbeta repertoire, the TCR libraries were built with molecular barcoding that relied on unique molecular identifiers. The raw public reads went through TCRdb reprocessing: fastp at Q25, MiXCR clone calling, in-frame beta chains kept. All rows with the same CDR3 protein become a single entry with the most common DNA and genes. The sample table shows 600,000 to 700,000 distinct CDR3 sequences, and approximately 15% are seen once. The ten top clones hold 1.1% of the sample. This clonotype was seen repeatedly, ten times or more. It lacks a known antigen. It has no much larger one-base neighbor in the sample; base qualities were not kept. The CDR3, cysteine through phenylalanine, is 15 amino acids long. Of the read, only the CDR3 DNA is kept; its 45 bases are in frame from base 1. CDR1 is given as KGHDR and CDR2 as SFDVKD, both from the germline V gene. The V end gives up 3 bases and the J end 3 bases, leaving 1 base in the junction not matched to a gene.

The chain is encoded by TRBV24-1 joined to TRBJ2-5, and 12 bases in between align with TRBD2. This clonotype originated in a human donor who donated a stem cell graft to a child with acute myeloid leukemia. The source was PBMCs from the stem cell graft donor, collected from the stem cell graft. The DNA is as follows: TGTGCCACCAGTGATCGGACTAGCGGGGAAGAGACCCAGTACTTC. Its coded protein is CATSDRTSGEETQYF.